These 27 T cell receptor beta chains share one sample of origin, sequenced in a study of blood T cell repertoires in COVID-19. Measured with immunoSEQ multiplex PCR; TCRdb has only the in-frame clones, and not every one. Of approximately 48,000 clones in the sample, approximately 85% were seen once. Sequencing used peripheral blood. These receptors all come from a man in his fifties or sixties with acute or convalescent COVID-19.

This clone was seen a few times. The chain uses TRBV7-3 and TRBJ1-1; TRBD1 might be the D (5 bases). The germline V gene has CDR1 SGHTA and CDR2 FQGTGA. V was pared by 5 bases and J by 1 base, with 11 bases between. CDR3 length equals 14 residues. CDR3 loop: CASSISGGNTEAFF. Written as DNA, the CDR3 is TGTGCCAGCAGCATCTCCGGGGGGAACACTGAAGCTTTCTTT.

The rearrangement uses TRBV29-1 and TRBJ2-7; 9 nucleotides match TRBD1. The CDR3 is 14 residues long. CDR1 is SQVTM, CDR2 ANQGSEA, per germline. With 4 bases clipped from V and 5 bases from J, the junction kept 9 bases outside the gene matches. CDR3 amino acids: CSVARSDRGHEQYF. The CDR3 bases are TGCAGCGTTGCGCGGTCGGACAGGGGCCACGAGCAGTACTTC.

This sequence joins TRBV2 and TRBJ2-7; D unresolved. The CDR3 has 11 residues. V was cut by 6 bases and J by 0 bases, with 3 bases left in between. Germline V gene sequence: CDR1 SNHLY, CDR2 FYNNEI. CDR3: CASRYSYEQYF. The CDR3 bases are TGTGCCAGCAGGTACTCCTACGAGCAGTACTTC.

The chain couples TRBV6-6 to TRBJ2-7, with 10 bases fitting TRBD1. Germline CDR1 and CDR2: MNHNY and SVGAGI (reference sequence). The CDR3 spans 15 residues. The junction had 9 bases not matched to a gene; V was cut back by 6 bases and J by 4 bases. The chain's CDR3 is CASSRPGQGTYEQYF. In DNA form, the CDR3 reads TGTGCCAGCAGCCGGCCGGGACAGGGGACATACGAGCAGTACTTC.

The chain has TRBV5-8 and TRBJ2-1, with 9 bases matching TRBD2. CDR1 and CDR2 (germline): SGHTS, YDEGEE. The J segment lost 6 bases and the V segment lost 4 bases, leaving 8 bases of the junction unmatched. The CDR3 loop spans 15 amino acids. The CDR3 here is CASSRTSALINEQFF. In DNA form, the CDR3 reads TGTGCCAGCAGCCGGACTAGCGCCTTAATCAATGAGCAGTTCTTC. Looking up the rest from reference TRBV5-8 and TRBJ2-1 gives the full variable domain: EAGVTQSPTHLIKTRGQQATLRCSPISGHTSVYWYQQALGLGLQFLLWYDEGEERNRGNFPPRFSGRQFPNYSSELNVNALELEDSALYLCASSRTSALINEQFFGPGTRLTVL.

The J gene is TRBJ2-7, the V gene TRBV18; weak D call: TRBD2 (5 bases). V was cut by 0 bases and J by 3 bases, with 18 bases left in between. CDR1 KGHSH and CDR2 LQKENI come from the germline V gene. The length of the CDR3 is 17 residues. The CDR3 spells CASSPPGCEGAHYEQYF. DNA for the CDR3: TGTGCCAGCTCACCACCGGGATGTGAGGGAGCCCACTACGAGCAGTACTTC.

This chain connects TRBV24-1 to TRBJ2-7; TRBD2 agrees at 7 bases. The CDR3 is 14 amino acids. In germline, CDR1 is KGHDR, CDR2 SFDVKD. V shed 5 bases, J shed 2 bases, and the junction held 5 bases outside the gene matches. CDR3 DNA sequence: TGTGCCACCAGTGGGGGACTACCGCCCTACGAGCAGTACTTC. Encoded protein: CATSGGLPPYEQYF.

The chain carries TRBV29-1 and TRBJ1-5; the match to TRBD1 covers 8 bases. Trimming cost V 7 bases and J 6 bases; bases outside gene matches: 8. The CDR3 sequence is 13 residues long. Germline loops: CDR1 SQVTM, CDR2 ANQGSEA. CDR3: CSAIQGAGQPQHF. CDR3 bases: TGCAGCGCTATCCAGGGGGCCGGTCAGCCCCAGCATTTT.

The chain has TRBV2 and TRBJ2-1; TRBD2 might be the D (6 bases). The CDR3 covers 12 residues. Germline-derived CDR1 and CDR2 are SNHLY and FYNNEI. Trimming left V 3 bases short and J 15 bases short, with 15 bases between. CDR3 nucleotides: TGTGCCAGCAGTGAGCGGGGACCACCTGCGTTCTTC. Translation: CASSERGPPAFF.

The chain recombines TRBV24-1 with TRBJ2-3; D perhaps matches TRBD1 (5 bases). V was trimmed by 1 base and J by 6 bases, leaving 19 bases between them. Germline V CDR1 and CDR2: KGHDR, SFDVKD. The CDR3 is 17 amino acids. Here the CDR3 reads CATSDFWDSQGRDTQYF. The CDR3 DNA reads as TGTGCCACCAGTGATTTTTGGGATTCTCAGGGCCGGGATACGCAGTATTTT.

Here the CDR3 DNA reads TGTGCCAGCAGCTTGGACTATCGGGAGCAGTACTTC. Its translation: CASSLDYREQYF. The J gene is TRBJ2-7, the V gene TRBV5-4; the D is unclear. Trimming took 0 bases from V and 7 from J, leaving 8 bases between them. Germline V gene sequence: CDR1 SGHNT, CDR2 YYREEE (reference sequence). The CDR3 runs 12 residues.

The chain is built from TRBV2 and TRBJ2-1; tentative D call: TRBD2 (7 bases). With 7 bases removed from V and 10 bases from J, the gap between germline ends came to 23 bases. The CDR3 sequence is 15 residues long. Germline assignment: CDR1 SNHLY and CDR2 FYNNEI. Here the CDR3 reads CASTYSGLGGWEQFF. The CDR3 DNA follows: TGTGCCAGCACCTATTCTGGACTAGGGGGTTGGGAGCAGTTCTTC.

The chain couples TRBV9 to TRBJ2-3; 8 bases agree with TRBD1. Looked up from germline, CDR1 is SGDLS and CDR2 is YYNGEE. After removal of 4 bases from V and 5 bases from J, the junction contained 18 bases not matched to a gene. This CDR3 spans 18 amino acids. CDR3 sequence (DNA): TGTGCCAGCAGCCCCTGGGGGGACACAGGGGGTCCCGGAGATACGCAGTATTTT. It codes for CASSPWGDTGGPGDTQYF. Variable domain in full (rest from reference TRBV9 and TRBJ2-3): DSGVTQTPKHLITATGQRVTLRCSPRSGDLSVYWYQQSLDQGLQFLIQYYNGEERAKGNILERFSAQQFPDLHSELNLSSLELGDSALYFCASSPWGDTGGPGDTQYFGPGTRLTVL.

The chain combines TRBV5-1 with TRBJ1-1; 8 bases are shared with TRBD1. V gave up 8 bases and J gave up 1 base; unmatched junction bases: 7. Germline loops: CDR1 SGHRS, CDR2 YFSETQ. This CDR3 has 14 residues. The DNA of the CDR3 is TGCGCCAGTGGTCCAGGGGGCCCGAACACTGAAGCTTTCTTT. Its protein product is CASGPGGPNTEAFF.

This chain links TRBV10-3 with TRBJ1-1; D is undetermined. The V gene lost 4 bases and the J gene lost 0 bases, with 6 bases spanning the gap. Germline CDR1 reads ENHRY; CDR2 reads SYGVKD. The CDR3 covers 13 residues. CDR3 sequence: CAISASVNTEAFF. The CDR3 region has the DNA TGTGCCATCAGTGCTTCGGTGAACACTGAAGCTTTCTTT.

The CDR3 nucleotides are TGTGCCAGCAGCTTAGTCCGAGTCAATGAGCAGTTCTTC. This translates into CASSLVRVNEQFF. The chain links TRBV7-8 to TRBJ2-1; D is unresolved. The CDR3 runs to 13 residues. Per germline, CDR1 SGHVS and CDR2 FQNEAQ. Trimming took off 1 base at V and 6 bases at J, with 7 bases between the two ends.

To note about this clone: The junction shows a germline mismatch at one end, possibly a read error. CDR3 in amino acids: CARSAGGGINQPQHF. CDR3 bases: TGTGCCCGCAGCGCCGGGGGGGGGATCAATCAGCCCCAGCATTTT. This chain uses TRBV9 with TRBJ1-5; possibly TRBD1 for D (5 bases). The CDR3 runs to 15 residues. CDR1 is SGDLS and CDR2 is YYNGEE in the germline V gene.

The genes are TRBV7-9 and TRBJ2-5; 7 positions agree with TRBD2. V shed 3 bases, J shed 3 bases, and the junction held 7 bases outside the gene matches. This CDR3 comprises 15 residues. Germline V gene data show CDR1 as SEHNR and CDR2 as FQNEAQ (reference sequence). As DNA, the CDR3 is TGTGCCAGCAGCTTTTATCGGGCGGGGGAAGAGACCCAGTACTTC. This translates into CASSFYRAGEETQYF.

The chain employs TRBV11-2 and TRBJ2-7; TRBD2 matches 7 bases. With 2 bases clipped from V and 4 bases from J, the junction kept 8 bases outside the gene matches. From germline, CDR1 is SGHAT and CDR2 FQNNGV. The CDR3 totals 15 residues. CDR3 protein: CASSLIGDYQYEQYF. CDR3 nucleotides: TGTGCCAGCAGCTTAATCGGGGACTACCAGTACGAGCAGTACTTC.

The count of this clone is one. The chain carries TRBV7-8 and TRBJ2-7, with a possible D match to TRBD1 (6 bases). This CDR3 is built from 13 residues. Germline V gives CDR1 SGHVS, CDR2 FQNEAQ. V was pared by 4 bases and J by 2 bases, with 9 bases between. The CDR3 is CASSSDSPYEQYF. CDR3 DNA: TGTGCCAGCAGCTCGGACAGCCCCTACGAGCAGTACTTC.

This chain uses TRBV7-3 with TRBJ2-1, with 9 bases lining up with TRBD1. The germline V gene encodes CDR1 SGHTA and CDR2 FQGTGA. The CDR3 is 18 residues long. The J segment lost 1 base and the V segment lost 6 bases, leaving 13 bases of the junction unmatched. The CDR3 loop is CASSLRTGALSSYNEQFF. The CDR3 nucleotides read TGTGCCAGCAGTCTAAGGACAGGGGCCCTTTCGTCCTACAATGAGCAGTTCTTC.

The V and J genes are TRBV7-9 and TRBJ1-4; a possible D gene is TRBD1 (5 bases). Looked up from germline, CDR1 is SEHNR and CDR2 is FQNEAQ (reference sequence). V was pared by 1 base and J by 7 bases, with 7 bases between. The CDR3 has 13 amino acids. CDR3 sequence reads: CASSLGGGEKLFF. The CDR3 DNA reads TGTGCCAGCAGCTTAGGGGGCGGTGAAAAACTGTTTTTT.

The gene calls are TRBV2 and TRBJ1-5, with 8 bases identical to TRBD1. The CDR3 has 16 amino acids. V was clipped by 5 bases and J by 6 bases; unmatched bases: 12. The V gene's germline CDR1 is SNHLY and CDR2 FYNNEI. CDR3 in amino acids: CASSTGGRGQSQPQHF. CDR3 nucleotides: TGTGCCAGCAGTACAGGGGGAAGGGGGCAAAGTCAGCCCCAGCATTTT.

This clone was counted a single time. The gene calls are TRBV27 and TRBJ1-2; D remains ambiguous. V lost 5 bases and J 7 bases, leaving 11 bases between the germline ends. The CDR3 has 12 residues. Germline V gene sequence: CDR1 MNHEY, CDR2 SMNVEV (reference sequence). This chain's CDR3 is CASSLHGVGYTF. In nucleotides, the CDR3 is TGTGCCAGCAGTCTCCACGGGGTTGGCTACACCTTC.

The rearrangement uses TRBV5-6 and TRBJ2-5; 9 nucleotides align to TRBD2. V lost 4 bases and J lost 3; bases outside the gene matches: 10. The length of the CDR3 is 16 residues. Germline values: CDR1 SGHDT, CDR2 YYEEEE. The CDR3 region is CASSLGVVAGEETQYF. For the CDR3, the DNA is TGTGCCAGCAGCCTGGGGGTGGTAGCGGGGGAAGAGACCCAGTACTTC.

The rearrangement uses TRBV9 and TRBJ2-2, with TRBD2 matching over 8 bases. The CDR3 sequence is 16 residues long. V shed 4 bases, J shed 7 bases, and the junction held 12 bases outside the gene matches. Per the germline V gene, CDR1 is SGDLS and CDR2 is YYNGEE. The CDR3 reads CASSPQPAGGRGELFF. CDR3 nucleotide sequence: TGTGCCAGCAGCCCCCAACCCGCGGGAGGCCGCGGGGAGCTGTTTTTT.

There are a few counts of this clone. The rearrangement links TRBV19 to TRBJ2-1; 9 bases line up with TRBD2. The CDR3 spans 15 residues. Germline assignment: CDR1 LNHDA and CDR2 SQIVND (reference sequence). Trimming removed 6 bases from V and 0 bases from J; junction bases left unmatched: 3. Here the CDR3 DNA reads TGTGCCAGTAGCGTTAGCGGGAGCTCCTACAATGAGCAGTTCTTC. Translation: CASSVSGSSYNEQFF.